This TCR beta chain emerged from a study of blood T cell repertoires in COVID-19. Profiled with immunoSEQ multiplex PCR; TCRdb holds only in-frame clones, not every one. Here the sample spans about 310,000 clones, 87% being singletons. Sample: PBMCs or T cells enriched from blood (not recorded which). The origin of this receptor is a young woman who had recovered from COVID-19.

The CDR3 loop reads CASSLPGTYTEAFF. CDR3 nucleotides: TGTGCCAGCAGCTTGCCAGGAACCTACACTGAAGCTTTCTTT. V gene TRBV7-2 combines with J gene TRBJ1-1; D ambiguous. This CDR3 has 14 residues. Deletions cut 3 bases from V and 3 bases from J, with 11 bases between. Germline CDR1 SGHTA, CDR2 FQGNSA.